These T cell receptor beta chains were read from a single sample in a study of cytomegalovirus exposure and HLA in healthy donors. Data came from immunoSEQ multiplex PCR; TCRdb stores just in-frame clones and leaves some out. Seen here are about 130,000 clones, 75% to 85% observed once, and the top ten hold 2.5% to 3%. Sequenced: PBMCs. The source is a woman aged 18-29 years in good health and CMV-seropositive. Each CDR3 is given with its conserved first and last residue. D genes are given only for firm matches. Rows give clone size only sometimes, using once, few, many, or a class for an expanded clone.

abundance,j_gene,v_gene,d_gene,len,CDR3aa,CDR3nt
.,TRBJ1-6,TRBV6-1,TRBD1,14,CASKPGTGHSPLHF,TGTGCCAGCAAACCCGGGACAGGACATTCACCCCTCCACTTT
few,TRBJ2-2,TRBV30,.,15,CAWSDVGLDAGELFF,TGTGCCTGGAGTGATGTGGGGCTGGATGCCGGGGAGCTGTTTTTT
.,TRBJ2-7,TRBV9,.,14,CASSVVGRGEEQYF,TGTGCCAGCAGCGTAGTAGGCAGGGGGGAGGAGCAGTACTTC
.,TRBJ2-3,TRBV7-9,.,12,CSSSLGIDTQYF,TGTTCCAGCAGCTTAGGTATAGATACGCAGTATTTT
once,TRBJ1-2,TRBV11-2,TRBD1,14,CASTQLDRGLGYTF,TGTGCCAGCACCCAGTTGGACAGGGGGCTCGGCTACACCTTC
.,TRBJ2-7,TRBV5-1,.,14,CASSLRDSSYEQYF,TGCGCCAGCAGCCTCCGGGATTCCTCCTACGAGCAGTACTTC
once,TRBJ2-5,TRBV5-1,.,17,CASSSFADGGERETQYF,TGCGCCAGCAGCTCGTTCGCGGACGGCGGGGAGCGGGAGACCCAGTACTTC
few,TRBJ1-6,TRBV12-5,.,14,CASGLGQVNSPLHF,TGTGCTAGTGGTTTGGGGCAGGTGAATTCACCCCTCCACTTT
.,TRBJ2-5,TRBV27,.,16,CASSTSPPGNQETQYF,TGTGCCAGCAGTACATCGCCCCCGGGTAATCAAGAGACCCAGTACTTC
few,TRBJ2-7,TRBV6-5,TRBD1,14,CASSSTTGTYEQYF,TGTGCCAGCAGTTCAACGACAGGGACCTACGAGCAGTACTTC
.,TRBJ2-4,TRBV10-1,.,14,CASSEDSTGDIQYF,TGCGCCAGCAGTGAGGACTCAACCGGAGACATTCAGTACTTC
.,TRBJ2-3,TRBV6-6,.,14,CASSYSPAADTQYF,TGTGCCAGCAGTTACTCACCAGCGGCAGATACGCAGTATTTT
.,TRBJ1-2,TRBV7-8,.,14,CASSDSGTRYGYTF,TGTGCCAGCAGCGATTCCGGGACTCGCTATGGCTACACCTTC
.,TRBJ2-1,TRBV27,TRBD2,14,CASSLAGYDNEQFF,TGTGCCAGCAGCTTAGCGGGCTATGACAATGAGCAGTTCTTC
.,TRBJ2-1,TRBV7-6,TRBD2,16,CASSLEASGGLNEQFF,TGTGCCAGCAGCTTAGAGGCTAGCGGGGGCCTCAATGAGCAGTTCTTC
once,TRBJ2-1,TRBV28,TRBD2,14,CASIRSGGHNEQFF,TGTGCCAGCATCCGAAGCGGGGGCCACAATGAGCAGTTCTTC